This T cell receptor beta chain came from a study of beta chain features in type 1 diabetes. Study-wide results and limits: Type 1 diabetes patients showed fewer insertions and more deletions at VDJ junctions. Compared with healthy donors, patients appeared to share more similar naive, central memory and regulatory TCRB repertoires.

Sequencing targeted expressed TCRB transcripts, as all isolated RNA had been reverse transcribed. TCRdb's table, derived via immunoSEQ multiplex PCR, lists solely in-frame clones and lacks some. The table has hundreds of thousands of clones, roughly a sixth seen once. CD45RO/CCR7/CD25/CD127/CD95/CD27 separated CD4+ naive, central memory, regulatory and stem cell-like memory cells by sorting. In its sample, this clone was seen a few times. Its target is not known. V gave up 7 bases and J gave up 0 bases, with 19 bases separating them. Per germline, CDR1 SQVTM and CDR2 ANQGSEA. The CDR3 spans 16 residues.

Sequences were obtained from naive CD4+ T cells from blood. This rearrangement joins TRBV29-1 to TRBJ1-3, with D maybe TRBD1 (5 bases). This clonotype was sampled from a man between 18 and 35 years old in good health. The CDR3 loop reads CSAVGGSTFSGNTIYF. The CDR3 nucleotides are TGCAGCGCCGTTGGGGGATCAACGTTCTCTGGAAACACCATATATTTT. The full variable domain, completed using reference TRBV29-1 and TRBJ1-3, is SAVISQKPSRDICQRGTSLTIQCQVDSQVTMMFWYRQQPGQSLTLIATANQGSEATYESGFVIDKFPISRPNLTFSTLTVSNMSPEDSSIYLCSAVGGSTFSGNTIYFGEGSWLTVV.